The 2 T cell receptor beta chains listed next were all sequenced from one sample in a study of T cells after yellow fever vaccination. Each CDR3 protein is one row after TCRdb ran MiXCR on the 5' RACE reads. Of approximately 550,000 distinct CDR3 sequences in the sample, roughly 19% were seen once. The sequences come from PBMCs, collected 15 days after the yellow fever booster vaccination. Receptor source: a man aged 25-40 years who received the YFV17D yellow fever vaccine.

The chain is built from TRBV7-2 and TRBJ2-5; possible D gene TRBD2, 6 bases. Germline V gene data show CDR1 as SGHTA and CDR2 as FQGNSA. The CDR3 covers 16 residues. Trimming removed 0 bases at V and 5 bases at J, with 16 bases between. CDR3 in amino acids: CASSLAPWAGLETQYF. In DNA, the CDR3 is TGTGCCAGCAGCTTAGCCCCGTGGGCGGGATTGGAGACCCAGTACTTC.

The rearrangement uses TRBV20-1 and TRBJ1-2, with a weak D call TRBD1 (5 bases). The length of the CDR3 is 15 residues. Trimming pared 6 bases from V and 6 bases from J, leaving 23 bases between. CDR1 DFQATT and CDR2 SNEGSKA come from the germline V gene (reference sequence). The CDR3 DNA reads TGCAGTGCCCCCGGGACCCCATTCTATGTGGATGGCTACACCTTC. It codes for CSAPGTPFYVDGYTF.